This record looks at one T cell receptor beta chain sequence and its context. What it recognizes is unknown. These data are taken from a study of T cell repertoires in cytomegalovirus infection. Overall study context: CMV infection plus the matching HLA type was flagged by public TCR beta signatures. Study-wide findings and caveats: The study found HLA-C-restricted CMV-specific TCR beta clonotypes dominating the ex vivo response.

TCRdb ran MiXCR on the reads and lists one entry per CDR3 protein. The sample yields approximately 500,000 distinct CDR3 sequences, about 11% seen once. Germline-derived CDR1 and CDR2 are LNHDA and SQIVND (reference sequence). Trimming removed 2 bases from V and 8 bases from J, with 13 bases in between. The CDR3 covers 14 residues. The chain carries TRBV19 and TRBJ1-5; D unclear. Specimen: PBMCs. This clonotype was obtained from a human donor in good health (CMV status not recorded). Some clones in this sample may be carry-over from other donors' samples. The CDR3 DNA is TGTGCCAGTAGTATACGATCCCAAAGGGAGCCCCAGCATTTT. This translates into CASSIRSQREPQHF. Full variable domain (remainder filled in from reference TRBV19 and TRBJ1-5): DGGITQSPKYLFRKEGQNVTLSCEQNLNHDAMYWYRQDPGQGLRLIYYSQIVNDFQKGDIAEGYSVSREKKESFPLTVTSAQKNPTAFYLCASSIRSQREPQHFGDGTRLSIL.